The 11 T cell receptor beta chains below were found in one sample sequenced in a study of blood T cell repertoires in COVID-19. TCRdb's table, derived via immunoSEQ multiplex PCR, lists solely in-frame clones and lacks some. Among 70,000 to 95,000 clones listed, around four fifths were seen once. Material: peripheral blood. These receptors all stem from a woman aged 70 to 79 with active or convalescent COVID-19.

The V call is TRBV6-2 or TRBV6-3, the J call TRBJ1-5; no firm D call. The CDR3 is 12 amino acids. V was cut by 6 bases and J by 5 bases, with 8 bases left in between. From germline, CDR1 is MNHEY and CDR2 SVGEGT. The chain's CDR3 is CASSERDQPQHF. The CDR3 DNA reads TGTGCCAGCAGCGAGAGGGATCAGCCCCAGCATTTT.

This chain joins TRBV11-2 and TRBJ2-3; D is undetermined. CDR3 size: 11 residues. The germline V gene has CDR1 SGHAT and CDR2 FQNNGV. V was trimmed by 5 bases and J by 8 bases, leaving 8 bases between them. The CDR3 loop reads CASSPSLTQYF. The CDR3, as DNA: TGTGCCAGCAGCCCCTCACTTACGCAGTATTTT.

This clone was counted between two and nine times. The rearrangement links TRBV5-5 to TRBJ1-5; tentatively, D is TRBD1 (6 bases). The V gene's germline CDR1 is SGHKS and CDR2 YYEKEE (reference sequence). Trimming removed 4 bases at V and 5 bases at J, with 10 bases between. This CDR3 region has 13 residues. Here the CDR3 DNA reads TGTGCCAGCAGCGGGGACAATTATCAGCCCCAGCATTTT. This sequence encodes CASSGDNYQPQHF.

This chain links TRBV7-2 with TRBJ1-1; the D gene is possibly TRBD1 (5 bases). V shed 3 bases and J shed 1 base, with 18 bases lying between them. Germline V lookup: CDR1 SGHTA, CDR2 FQGNSA. The CDR3 loop spans 17 amino acids. As DNA, the CDR3 is TGTGCCAGCAGCTTTTCGGGACGCGGGGCCACGAACACTGAAGCTTTCTTT. Residues: CASSFSGRGATNTEAFF.

The V call is TRBV7-2, the J call TRBJ1-5; possibly TRBD1 for D (6 bases). CDR1 and CDR2 from the germline V gene are SGHTA and FQGNSA. V lost 6 bases and J 0 bases, leaving 9 bases between the germline ends. CDR3 size: 14 residues. The DNA of the CDR3 is TGTGCCAGCAGTCCGGACAGTAGCAATCAGCCCCAGCATTTT. This codes for CASSPDSSNQPQHF.

V and J are TRBV6-6 and TRBJ2-1; 14 nucleotides match TRBD2. This CDR3 has 19 residues. V trimming: 5 bases; J trimming: 6 bases; junction bases outside the gene matches: 15. CDR1 is MNHNY, CDR2 SVGAGI, per germline (reference sequence). The CDR3 DNA follows: TGTGCCAGCAGTCGTTATTTCCCGACTAGCGGGGGGGCGGGCAATGAGCAGTTCTTC. This gives the protein CASSRYFPTSGGAGNEQFF.

This clone showed up just a few times. This chain connects TRBV18 to TRBJ2-1, with a possible D match to TRBD1 (5 bases). The germline V and J ends were trimmed by 0 bases and 10 bases, with 10 bases remaining between them. This CDR3 comprises 13 residues. From germline, CDR1 is KGHSH and CDR2 LQKENI. This CDR3 reads CASSPPGVLEQFF. CDR3 nucleotide sequence: TGTGCCAGCTCACCACCAGGGGTTTTGGAGCAGTTCTTC.

The chain recombines TRBV21-1 with TRBJ1-2. TRBV21-1 counts as a pseudogene. The CDR3 spans 14 residues. The DNA of the CDR3 is TGTGCCAGCAGCAAAGTCTGGGAGGTCTATGGCTACACCTTC. Translation gives CASSKVWEVYGYTF.

This clone occurred a few times. V and J are TRBV28 and TRBJ1-5; TRBD1 is a possible D gene (6 bases). Looked up from germline, CDR1 is MDHEN and CDR2 is SYDVKM. The CDR3 runs to 15 residues. Trimming cost V 6 bases and J 0 bases, with 12 bases left between them. The CDR3 is CASRGAGDSNQPQHF. The CDR3 DNA reads as TGTGCCAGCAGGGGGGCAGGGGATAGCAATCAGCCCCAGCATTTT.

This chain joins TRBV7-2 and TRBJ2-7; TRBD1 matches 8 bases. CDR3 size: 14 residues. The ends lost 3 bases at V and 1 base at J; junction bases unmatched: 2. The germline gives CDR1 SGHTA, CDR2 FQGNSA. CDR3 coding DNA: TGTGCCAGCAGCTTTGACAGGGGTTCCTACGAGCAGTACTTC. Protein sequence: CASSFDRGSYEQYF.

The chain joins TRBV7-2 to TRBJ2-5; a weak D match, TRBD2 (7 bases). CDR3 length: 15 amino acids. CDR1 SGHTA and CDR2 FQGNSA come from the germline V gene. V lost 3 bases to trimming and J lost 3 bases, with 14 bases between them. The CDR3 region has the DNA TGTGCCAGCAGCTTTGGCGGGGGCCGGAAAGAGACCCAGTACTTC. It codes for CASSFGGGRKETQYF.